This T cell receptor beta chain is from a study of T cell responses to AZD1222 COVID-19 vaccine. Study results and limitations: White British donors predominated, females outnumbered males, and clonal diversity was possibly underestimated. Of the AZD1222 recipients, only five to seven were seropositive at baseline.

Produced via immunoSEQ multiplex PCR; TCRdb's table is partial and in-frame only. Here the sample spans 130,000 or so clones, 80% to 90% being singletons. Remarks on this clone: What it binds is unknown.

Germline lookup yields CDR1 LNHDA and CDR2 SQIVND (reference sequence). Losses at the gene ends were 7 bases for V and 0 bases for J; bases not matched to a gene: 5. The CDR3 has 15 residues. The V call is TRBV19, the J call TRBJ2-1; 8 bases line up with TRBD2. The specimen comprised peripheral blood, sampled on day 0 of AZD1222 vaccination. The sequence derives from an adult in good health. Here the CDR3 reads CASNLLAGSYNEQFF. The CDR3 coding sequence is TGTGCCAGTAACCTGCTAGCGGGCTCCTACAATGAGCAGTTCTTC. Variable domain in full (rest from reference TRBV19 and TRBJ2-1): DGGITQSPKYLFRKEGQNVTLSCEQNLNHDAMYWYRQDPGQGLRLIYYSQIVNDFQKGDIAEGYSVSREKKESFPLTVTSAQKNPTAFYLCASNLLAGSYNEQFFGPGTRLTVL.